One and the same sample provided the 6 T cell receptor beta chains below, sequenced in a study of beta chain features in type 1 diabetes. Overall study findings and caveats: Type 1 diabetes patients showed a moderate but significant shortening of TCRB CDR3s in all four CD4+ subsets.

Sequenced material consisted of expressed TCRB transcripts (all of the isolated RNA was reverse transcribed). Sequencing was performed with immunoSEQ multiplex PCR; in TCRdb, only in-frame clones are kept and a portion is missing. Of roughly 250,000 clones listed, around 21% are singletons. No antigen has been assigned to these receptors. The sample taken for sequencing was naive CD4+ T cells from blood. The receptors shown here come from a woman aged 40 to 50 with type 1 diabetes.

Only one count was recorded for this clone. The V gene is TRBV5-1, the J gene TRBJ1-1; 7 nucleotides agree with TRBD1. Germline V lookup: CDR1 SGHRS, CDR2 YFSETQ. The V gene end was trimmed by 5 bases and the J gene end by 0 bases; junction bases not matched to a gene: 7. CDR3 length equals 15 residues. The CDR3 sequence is CASSYDRVMNTEAFF. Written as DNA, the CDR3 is TGCGCCAGCAGTTACGACAGGGTGATGAACACTGAAGCTTTCTTT.

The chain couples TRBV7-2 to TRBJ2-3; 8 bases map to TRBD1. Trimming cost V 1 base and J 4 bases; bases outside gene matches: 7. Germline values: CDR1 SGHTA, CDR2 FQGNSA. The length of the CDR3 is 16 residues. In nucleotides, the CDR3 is TGTGCCAGCAGCTTAGGGGACAGGCCGGGGGCAGATACGCAGTATTTT. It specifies CASSLGDRPGADTQYF.

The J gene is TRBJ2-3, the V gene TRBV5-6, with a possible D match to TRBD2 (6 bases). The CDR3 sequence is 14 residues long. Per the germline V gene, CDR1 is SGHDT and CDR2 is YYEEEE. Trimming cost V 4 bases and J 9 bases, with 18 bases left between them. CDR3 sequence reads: CASSQRDGGGTQYF. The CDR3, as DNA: TGTGCCAGCAGCCAACGGGACGGCGGAGGGACGCAGTATTTT.

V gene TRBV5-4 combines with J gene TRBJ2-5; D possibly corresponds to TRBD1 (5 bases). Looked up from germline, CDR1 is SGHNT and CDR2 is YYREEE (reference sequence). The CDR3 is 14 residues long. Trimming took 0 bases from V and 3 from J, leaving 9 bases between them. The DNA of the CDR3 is TGTGCCAGCAGCTTGGCAGCCAGGGAAGAGACCCAGTACTTC. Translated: CASSLAAREETQYF.

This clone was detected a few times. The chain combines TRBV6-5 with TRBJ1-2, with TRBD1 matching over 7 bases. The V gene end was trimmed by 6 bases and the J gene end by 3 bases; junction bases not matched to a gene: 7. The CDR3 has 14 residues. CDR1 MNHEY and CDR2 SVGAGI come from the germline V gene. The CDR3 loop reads CASSATGAYYGYTF. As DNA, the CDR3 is TGTGCCAGCAGCGCCACAGGGGCCTACTATGGCTACACCTTC.

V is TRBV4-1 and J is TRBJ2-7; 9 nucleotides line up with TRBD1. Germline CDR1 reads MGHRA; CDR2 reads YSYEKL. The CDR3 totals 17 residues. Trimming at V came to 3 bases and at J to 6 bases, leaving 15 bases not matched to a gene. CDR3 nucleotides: TGCGCCAGCAGCCAGGGACAGGGCCAATCCTTCCTAGCCGAGCAGTACTTC. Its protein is CASSQGQGQSFLAEQYF.